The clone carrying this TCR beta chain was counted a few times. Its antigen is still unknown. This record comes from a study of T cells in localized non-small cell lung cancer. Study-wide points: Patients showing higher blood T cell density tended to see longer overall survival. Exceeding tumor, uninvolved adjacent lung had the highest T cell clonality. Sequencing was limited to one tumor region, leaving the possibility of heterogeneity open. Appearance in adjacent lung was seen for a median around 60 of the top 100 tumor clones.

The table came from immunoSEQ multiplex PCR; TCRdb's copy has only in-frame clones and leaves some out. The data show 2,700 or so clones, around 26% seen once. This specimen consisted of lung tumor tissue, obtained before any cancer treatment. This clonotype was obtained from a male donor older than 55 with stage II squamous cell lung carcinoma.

CDR3 region: CAWSVRGVGYTF. The CDR3 DNA reads as TGTGCCTGGAGTGTACGGGGGGTCGGCTACACCTTC. The V call is TRBV30, the J call TRBJ1-2, with D tentatively TRBD1 (5 bases). This CDR3 is 12 amino acids long. Trimming took 0 bases from V and 8 from J, leaving 10 bases between them. Germline V lookup: CDR1 GTSNPN, CDR2 SVGIG (reference sequence).